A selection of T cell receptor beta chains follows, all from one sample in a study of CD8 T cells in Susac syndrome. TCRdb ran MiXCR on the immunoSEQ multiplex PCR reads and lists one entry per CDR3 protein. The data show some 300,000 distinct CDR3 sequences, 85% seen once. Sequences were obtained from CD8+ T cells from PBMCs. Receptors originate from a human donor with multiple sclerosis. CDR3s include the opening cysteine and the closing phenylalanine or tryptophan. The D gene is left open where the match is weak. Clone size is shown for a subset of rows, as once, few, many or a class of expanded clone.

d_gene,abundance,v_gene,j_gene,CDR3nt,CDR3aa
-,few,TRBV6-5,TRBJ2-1,TGTGCCAGCAGTTATCTGCCCCCTAACAATGAGCAGTTCTTC,CASSYLPPNNEQFF
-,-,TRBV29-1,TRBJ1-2,TGCAGCGTTGAAGAACCCTACTATGGCTACACCTTC,CSVEEPYYGYTF
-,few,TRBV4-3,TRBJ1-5,TGCGCCAGCGGCCAGGGTTGGAATCAGCCCCAGCATTTT,CASGQGWNQPQHF
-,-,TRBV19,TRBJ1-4,TGTGCCACCGCACTGTCATTGGGGAGAGAAAAACTGTTTTTT,CATALSLGREKLFF
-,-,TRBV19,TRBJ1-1,TGTGCCAGTGGTTTAAGAGGGGCGGACATGAACACTGAAGCTTTCTTT,CASGLRGADMNTEAFF
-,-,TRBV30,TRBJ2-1,TGTGCCTGGTACAGGAGAGAGACTTACAATGAGCAGTTCTTC,CAWYRRETYNEQFF
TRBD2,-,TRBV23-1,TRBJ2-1,TGCGCCAGCAGTCACCCTAGGGCTAGCGGAAACCTTTCCTACAATGAGCAGTTCTTC,CASSHPRASGNLSYNEQFF
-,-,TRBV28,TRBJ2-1,TGTGCCAGCAGTGGAGGTCCGCGCTCCTACAATGAGCAGTTCTTC,CASSGGPRSYNEQFF
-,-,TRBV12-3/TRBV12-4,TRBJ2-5,TGTGCCAGCAGTTTTCCGGGACACCAAGAGACCCAGTACTTC,CASSFPGHQETQYF
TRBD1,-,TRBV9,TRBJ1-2,TGTGCCAGCAGCGTCGGCAGGGGGCTCGACTATGGCTACACCTTC,CASSVGRGLDYGYTF
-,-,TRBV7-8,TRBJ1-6,TGTGCCAGCAGCTTATCCCCAAGCTCGGCACAGGATTCACCCCTCCACTTT,CASSLSPSSAQDSPLHF
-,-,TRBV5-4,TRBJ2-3,TGTGCCAGCAGCGGGAGGGATACGCAGTATTTT,CASSGRDTQYF
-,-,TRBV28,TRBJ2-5,TGTGCCAGCACCGCCGTGTCGGTGGAGACCCAGTACTTC,CASTAVSVETQYF
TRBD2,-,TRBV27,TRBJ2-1,TGTGCCAGCAGTTTAGGGACTACCTACAATGAGCAGTTCTTC,CASSLGTTYNEQFF
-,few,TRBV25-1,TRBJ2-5,TGTGCCAGCAGTGAGAGGGGAGGACGTGAGACCCAGTACTTC,CASSERGGRETQYF
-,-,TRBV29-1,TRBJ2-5,TGCAGCGTTGAAGGTTTGGAAAACCAAGAGACCCAGTACTTC,CSVEGLENQETQYF